Shown below are 5 T cell receptor beta chains from a single sample sequenced in a study of regulatory T cells in long-lasting Graves disease. Arm-PCR of CDR3 regions and iRepertoire HTBI primers were the basis on which TCR beta libraries were built. MiXCR, applied by TCRdb to the multiplex PCR reads, yields one record per CDR3 protein. The sample shows 680,000 or so distinct CDR3 sequences, roughly 15% of them seen only once. The time point denotes: newly diagnosed GD, antithyroid drugs for less than 3 months. The TCR library was made from RNA that had been extracted from PBMCs in TRIzol. These data are also associated with another study on T cells in Graves' hyperthyroidism and ophthalmopathy.

Sequenced here: peripheral blood mononuclear cells (PBMCs), sampled at new diagnosis, from a patient treated with antithyroid drugs. The receptors were gathered from a woman aged 25 to 39 with Graves disease.

The table lists this clonotype with many counts. The J gene is TRBJ1-5, the V gene TRBV12-3 or TRBV12-4, with D uncertain. Trimming left V 6 bases short and J 7 bases short, with 10 bases between. The CDR3 contains 12 residues. This CDR3 reads CASSAWQQPQHF. The CDR3 DNA is TGTGCCAGCAGCGCCTGGCAACAGCCCCAGCATTTT.

This clonotype was recorded many times. The V call is TRBV27, the J call TRBJ1-6; TRBD1 matches 7 bases. The CDR3 totals 14 residues. Trimming at V came to 2 bases and at J to 9 bases, leaving 4 bases not matched to a gene. Germline-derived CDR1 and CDR2 are MNHEY and SMNVEV (reference sequence). This CDR3 is CASSLTQGGSPLHF. Written as DNA, the CDR3 is TGTGCCAGCAGTTTAACTCAGGGGGGTTCACCCCTCCACTTT.

This clonotype occurred many times. The chain has TRBV7-8 and TRBJ2-3; 9 positions match TRBD2. The CDR3 sequence is 17 residues long. With V trimmed by 1 base and J by 0 bases, 5 bases remained unmatched. CDR1 is SGHVS and CDR2 is FQNEAQ in the germline V gene. As DNA, the CDR3 is TGTGCCAGCAGCTTAGTGGGACTAGCCCTTAGCACAGATACGCAGTATTTT. This codes for CASSLVGLALSTDTQYF. The full variable domain, with the rest looked up from reference TRBV7-8 and TRBJ2-3, is GAGVSQSPRYKVAKRGQDVALRCDPISGHVSLFWYQQALGQGPEFLTYFQNEAQLDKSGLPSDRFFAERPEGSVSTLKIQRTQQEDSAVYLCASSLVGLALSTDTQYFGPGTRLTVL.

This clonotype has ten or more counts. The rearrangement links TRBV28 to TRBJ2-7; 7 nucleotides align to TRBD1. The V and J ends lost 2 bases and 6 bases, in that order; junction bases with no gene match: 4. Germline CDR1 is MDHEN and CDR2 is SYDVKM. The CDR3 has 13 residues. For the CDR3, the DNA is TGTGCCAGCAGTTTACCGGGACAGCGCGAGCAGTACTTC. This translates into CASSLPGQREQYF.

The chain recombines TRBV7-9 with TRBJ2-3; 7 bases fit TRBD1. CDR3 length: 12 amino acids. V lost 7 bases to trimming and J lost 5 bases; unmatched junction nucleotides: 3. The germline V gene encodes CDR1 SEHNR and CDR2 FQNEAQ (reference sequence). This CDR3 is CASTNRGDTQYF. Here the CDR3 DNA reads TGTGCCAGCACGAACAGGGGAGATACGCAGTATTTT.